This TCR beta chain originates from a study of T cells after yellow fever vaccination. Study results and caveats: Clones from primary vaccination mostly reappeared after the booster (roughly 95% CD4, under 90% CD8). Abundant bulk-population clonotypes could contaminate the FACS-sorted repertoires.

The table lists this clonotype with many counts. No antigen is known for it. Germline V gives CDR1 SSHAT, CDR2 FNYEAQ (reference sequence). The CDR3 contains 16 residues. TCRdb recomputed calls from the 5' RACE reads with MiXCR, one row per CDR3 protein. The sample gives about 320,000 distinct CDR3 sequences, 6.5% to 8.5% of which show up once; 18% is in the top ten. Specimen: PBMCs, collected roughly seven weeks after the first yellow fever vaccination. The TCR sequence derives from a man younger than 35 who received the YFV17D yellow fever vaccine. The chain carries TRBV7-7 and TRBJ2-7; D possibly corresponds to TRBD1 (6 bases). CDR3 nucleotides: TGTGCTAGCAGCTGGGGAGACGGACAGTCCTTTTACGAGCAGTACGTC. Its translation is CASSWGDGQSFYEQYV.